These 14 T cell receptor beta chains were all obtained from the same sample, sequenced in a study of STAT5B mutations in CD4+ large granular lymphocyte leukemia. TCRdb's table, derived via immunoSEQ multiplex PCR, lists solely in-frame clones and lacks some. The sample includes about 34,000 clones, approximately 88% of them seen just once. The specimen was CD4+ T cells from blood buffy coats. Every receptor here comes from a human donor in good health.

The gene calls are TRBV20-1 and TRBJ1-2; D is unclear. The CDR3 has 11 amino acids. Per the germline V gene, CDR1 is DFQATT and CDR2 is SNEGSKA (reference sequence). V was trimmed by 3 bases and J by 8 bases, leaving 10 bases between them. CDR3 amino acids: CSARPREGYTF. DNA of the CDR3: TGCAGTGCTAGGCCGCGTGAGGGCTACACCTTC.

This rearrangement joins TRBV5-1 to TRBJ2-7; 7 bases agree with TRBD2. CDR3 length: 15 residues. The V gene end was trimmed by 2 bases and the J gene end by 2 bases; junction bases not matched to a gene: 7. Germline CDR1 and CDR2: SGHRS and YFSETQ. The CDR3 nucleotides are TGCGCCAGCAGCTTTTTGGGACTACCGACCTACGAGCAGTACTTC. Translation: CASSFLGLPTYEQYF.

This chain links TRBV6-5 with TRBJ1-3; D remains ambiguous. V was pared by 8 bases and J by 0 bases, with 11 bases between. In germline, CDR1 is MNHEY, CDR2 SVGAGI. CDR3 size: 14 residues. The CDR3 DNA sequence: TGTGCCAGCTTCCCTTGGGGCTCTGGAAACACCATATATTTT. Residues: CASFPWGSGNTIYF.

CDR3 protein: CAAGTQNTGELFF. CDR3 DNA: TGTGCCGCCGGGACCCAGAACACCGGGGAGCTGTTTTTT. This chain joins TRBV10-3 and TRBJ2-2; D possibly uses TRBD1 or TRBD2 (5 bases each). The V end lost 11 bases, the J end lost 1 base, and 11 bases lay between the germline ends. Germline V gene sequence: CDR1 ENHRY, CDR2 SYGVKD. The CDR3 spans 13 residues.

The chain is built from TRBV10-1 and TRBJ2-3; TRBD2 is a possible D gene (5 bases). Germline V lookup: CDR1 WNHNN, CDR2 SYGVQD (reference sequence). The CDR3 is 14 residues long. Trimming removed 2 bases from V and 4 bases from J, with 10 bases in between. CDR3 region: CASSEGSAADTQYF. In DNA, the CDR3 is TGCGCCAGCAGTGAGGGGAGCGCTGCAGATACGCAGTATTTT.

The chain is built from TRBV4-3 and TRBJ2-3, with D possibly matching TRBD2 (6 bases). V lost 4 bases and J lost 5, with 10 bases in between. The CDR3 length is 13 residues. CDR1 is LGHNA, CDR2 YSLEER, per germline. CDR3 DNA sequence: TGCGCCAGCAGCCTCAGACTAGGAGATACGCAGTATTTT. Amino acids: CASSLRLGDTQYF.

V is TRBV7-2 and J is TRBJ1-2, with 8 bases that match TRBD1. Germline values: CDR1 SGHTA, CDR2 FQGNSA. Unmatched junction bases numbered 10, after V lost 6 bases and J lost 7 bases. This CDR3 spans 14 amino acids. In DNA, the CDR3 is TGTGCCAGCAGATTCAGGGGGCTTGGGGGTGGCTACACCTTC. Protein: CASRFRGLGGGYTF.

The J gene is TRBJ2-5, the V gene TRBV19; a weak D match, TRBD2 (6 bases). In germline, CDR1 is LNHDA, CDR2 SQIVND (reference sequence). The V gene lost 3 bases and the J gene lost 4 bases, with 12 bases spanning the gap. The CDR3 runs 14 residues. CDR3 loop: CASSIGGVRETQYF. As DNA, the CDR3 is TGTGCCAGTAGTATCGGCGGGGTAAGAGAGACCCAGTACTTC.

A note on this clone: One junction end disagrees with the germline gene, perhaps due to a read error. The gene calls are TRBV5-6 and TRBJ2-1; TRBD2 matches at 13 bases. The CDR3 sequence is 19 residues long. Germline-derived CDR1 and CDR2 are SGHDT and YYEEEE. The CDR3 loop is CASAPFTSGRENSHNEQFF. CDR3 nucleotide sequence: TGTGCCAGCGCCCCCTTTACTAGCGGGAGGGAAAACTCCCACAATGAGCAGTTCTTC.

This chain uses TRBV6-5 with TRBJ2-2, with D perhaps matching TRBD2 (5 bases). This CDR3 is 13 amino acids long. Germline V gene lookup returns CDR1 MNHEY and CDR2 SVGAGI. Between the trimmed V and J ends, which lost 6 bases and 4 bases, there was a span of 9 bases. The CDR3 is CASREVATGELFF. CDR3 nucleotides: TGTGCCAGCAGGGAGGTAGCCACCGGGGAGCTGTTTTTT.

The gene calls are TRBV30 and TRBJ2-5; the D is unclear. V shed 0 bases and J shed 8 bases, with 16 bases lying between them. The V gene's germline CDR1 is GTSNPN and CDR2 SVGIG (reference sequence). This CDR3 is built from 14 residues. CDR3 amino acids: CAWSVLSHWGTQYF. The CDR3 coding sequence is TGTGCCTGGAGTGTACTAAGCCATTGGGGTACCCAGTACTTC.

The V gene is TRBV19, the J gene TRBJ2-5; TRBD1 matches at 7 bases. The CDR3 totals 15 residues. Germline V CDR1 and CDR2: LNHDA, SQIVND (reference sequence). The junction had 9 bases not matched to a gene; V was cut back by 8 bases and J by 0 bases. CDR3 region: CASSVTTGDQETQYF. The DNA for the CDR3 is TGTGCCAGTTCGGTAACTACAGGGGACCAAGAGACCCAGTACTTC.

The chain has TRBV6-5 and TRBJ1-5; D is unclear. The germline V gene encodes CDR1 MNHEY and CDR2 SVGAGI. The CDR3 has 13 amino acids. V was pared by 0 bases and J by 10 bases, with 10 bases between. This chain's CDR3 is CASSYSGGGPQHF. The CDR3 coding sequence is TGTGCCAGCAGTTACTCTGGCGGTGGCCCCCAGCATTTT.

This chain links TRBV28 with TRBJ1-2; the match to TRBD1 covers 7 bases. The CDR3 totals 12 residues. The junction had 6 bases not matched to a gene; V was cut back by 7 bases and J by 7 bases. CDR1 and CDR2 (germline): MDHEN, SYDVKM. In DNA, the CDR3 is TGTGCCAGCACCTTGAGGGGGCTTGGCTACACCTTC. Translated: CASTLRGLGYTF.